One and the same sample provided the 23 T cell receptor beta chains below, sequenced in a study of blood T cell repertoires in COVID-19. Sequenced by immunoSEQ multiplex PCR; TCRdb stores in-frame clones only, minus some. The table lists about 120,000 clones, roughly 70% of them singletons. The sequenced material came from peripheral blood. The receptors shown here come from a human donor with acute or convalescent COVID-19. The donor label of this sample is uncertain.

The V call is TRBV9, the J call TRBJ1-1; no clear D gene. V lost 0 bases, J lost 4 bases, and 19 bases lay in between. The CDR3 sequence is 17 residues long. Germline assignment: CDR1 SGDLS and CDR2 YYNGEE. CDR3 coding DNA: TGTGCCAGCAGCGTAGCTCTTGTCGTGGGCGTGGGCACTGAAGCTTTCTTT. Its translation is CASSVALVVGVGTEAFF. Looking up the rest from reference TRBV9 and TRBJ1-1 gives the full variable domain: DSGVTQTPKHLITATGQRVTLRCSPRSGDLSVYWYQQSLDQGLQFLIQYYNGEERAKGNILERFSAQQFPDLHSELNLSSLELGDSALYFCASSVALVVGVGTEAFFGQGTRLTVV.

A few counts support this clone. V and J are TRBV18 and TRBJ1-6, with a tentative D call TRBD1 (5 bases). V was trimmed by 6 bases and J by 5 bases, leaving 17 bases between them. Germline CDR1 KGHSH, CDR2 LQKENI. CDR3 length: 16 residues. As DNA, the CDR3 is TGTGCCAGCTCGCCTCTCCCGGGACTGGATAATTCACCCCTCCACTTT. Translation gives CASSPLPGLDNSPLHF.

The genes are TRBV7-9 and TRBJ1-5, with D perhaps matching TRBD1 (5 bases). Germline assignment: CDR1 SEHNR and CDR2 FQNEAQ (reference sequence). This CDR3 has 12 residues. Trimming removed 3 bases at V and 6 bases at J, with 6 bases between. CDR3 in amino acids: CASSFGGQPQHF. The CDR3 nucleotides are TGTGCCAGCAGCTTCGGGGGTCAGCCCCAGCATTTT.

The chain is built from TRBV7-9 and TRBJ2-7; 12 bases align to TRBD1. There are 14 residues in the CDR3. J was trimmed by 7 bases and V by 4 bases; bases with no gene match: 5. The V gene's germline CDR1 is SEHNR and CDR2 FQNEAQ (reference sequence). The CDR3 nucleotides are TGTGCCAGCAGCTCCGGGACAGGGGGCTGGGAGCAGTACTTC. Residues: CASSSGTGGWEQYF.

This chain's CDR3 is CADSSGNTIYF. CDR3 sequence (DNA): TGTGCCGACAGCTCTGGAAACACCATATATTTT. The chain employs TRBV2 and TRBJ1-3; D perhaps matches TRBD1 (5 bases). The germline gives CDR1 SNHLY, CDR2 FYNNEI. This CDR3 contains 11 residues. With 11 bases removed from V and 0 bases from J, the gap between germline ends came to 5 bases.

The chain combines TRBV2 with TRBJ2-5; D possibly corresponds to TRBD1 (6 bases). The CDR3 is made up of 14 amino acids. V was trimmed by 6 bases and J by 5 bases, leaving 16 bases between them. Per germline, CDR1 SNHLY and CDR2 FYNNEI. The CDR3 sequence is CASRGHRDGETQYF. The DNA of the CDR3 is TGTGCCAGCAGGGGACACAGGGACGGGGAGACCCAGTACTTC.

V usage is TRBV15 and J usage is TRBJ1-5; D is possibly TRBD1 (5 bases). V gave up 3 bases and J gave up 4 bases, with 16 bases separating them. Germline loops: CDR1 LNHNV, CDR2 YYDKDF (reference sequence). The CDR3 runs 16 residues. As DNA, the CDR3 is TGTGCCACCAGCAGGCCCCCGGAAGGGGCTAATCAGCCCCAGCATTTT. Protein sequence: CATSRPPEGANQPQHF.

The CDR3 coding sequence is TGCGCCAGCAGCCAGGCCCTACAGGGAGGGAGTGAAAAACTGTTTTTT. Encoded protein: CASSQALQGGSEKLFF. The rearrangement uses TRBV4-1 and TRBJ1-4; D possibly corresponds to TRBD1 (6 bases). Germline values: CDR1 MGHRA, CDR2 YSYEKL. Trimming stripped 3 bases from V and 7 bases from J, with 18 bases between. The CDR3 has 16 amino acids.

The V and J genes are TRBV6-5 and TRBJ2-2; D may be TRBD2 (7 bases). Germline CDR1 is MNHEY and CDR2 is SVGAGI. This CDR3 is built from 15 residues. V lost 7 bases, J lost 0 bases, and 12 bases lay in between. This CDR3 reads CASKGGIANTGELFF. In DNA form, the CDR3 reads TGTGCCAGCAAGGGGGGGATCGCGAACACCGGGGAGCTGTTTTTT.

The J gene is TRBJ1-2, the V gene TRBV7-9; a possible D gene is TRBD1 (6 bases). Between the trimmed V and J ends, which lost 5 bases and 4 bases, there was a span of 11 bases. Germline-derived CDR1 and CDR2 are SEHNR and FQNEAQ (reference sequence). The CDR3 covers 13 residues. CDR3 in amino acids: CASSQQGAYGYTF. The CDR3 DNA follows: TGTGCCAGCAGCCAACAGGGAGCCTATGGCTACACCTTC.

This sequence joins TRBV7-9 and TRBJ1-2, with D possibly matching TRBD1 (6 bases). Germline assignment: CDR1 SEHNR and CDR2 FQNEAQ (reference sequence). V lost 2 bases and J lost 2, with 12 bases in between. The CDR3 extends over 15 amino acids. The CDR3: CASSLNSGANYGYTF. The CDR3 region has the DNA TGTGCCAGCAGCTTAAACTCAGGGGCCAACTATGGCTACACCTTC.

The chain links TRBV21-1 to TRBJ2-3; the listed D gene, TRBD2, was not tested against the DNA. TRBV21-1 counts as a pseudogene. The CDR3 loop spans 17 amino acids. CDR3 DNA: TGTGCCAGAACCCTCAGGACTAGCGGGGGGGACACAGATACGCAGTATTTT. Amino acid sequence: CARTLRTSGGDTDTQYF.

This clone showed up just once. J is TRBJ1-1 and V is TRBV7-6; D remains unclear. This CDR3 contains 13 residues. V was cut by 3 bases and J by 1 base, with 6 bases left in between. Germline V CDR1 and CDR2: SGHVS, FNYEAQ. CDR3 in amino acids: CASSLEQNTEAFF. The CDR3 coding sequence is TGTGCCAGCAGCTTGGAGCAGAACACTGAAGCTTTCTTT. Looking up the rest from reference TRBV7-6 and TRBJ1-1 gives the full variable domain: GAGVSQSPRYKVTKRGQDVALRCDPISGHVSLYWYRQALGQGPEFLTYFNYEAQQDKSGLPNDRFSAERPEGSISTLTIQRTEQRDSAMYRCASSLEQNTEAFFGQGTRLTVV.

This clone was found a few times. CDR3: CASSLRGARGTEAFF. The CDR3 DNA reads as TGTGCCAGCAGCCTAAGAGGGGCCCGGGGGACTGAAGCTTTCTTT. The genes are TRBV27 and TRBJ1-1; D might be TRBD1 (5 bases). The CDR3 contains 15 residues. Germline V lookup: CDR1 MNHEY, CDR2 SMNVEV (reference sequence). Trimming took 6 bases from V and 5 from J, leaving 19 bases between them.

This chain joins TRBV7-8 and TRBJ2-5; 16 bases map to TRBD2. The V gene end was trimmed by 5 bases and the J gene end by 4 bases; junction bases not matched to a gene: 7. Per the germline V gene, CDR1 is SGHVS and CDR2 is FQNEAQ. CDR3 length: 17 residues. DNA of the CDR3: TGTGCCAGCAGCCCCGGGACTAGCGGGGGGGCCCTAGAGACCCAGTACTTC. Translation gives CASSPGTSGGALETQYF. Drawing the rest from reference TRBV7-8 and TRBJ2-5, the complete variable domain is GAGVSQSPRYKVAKRGQDVALRCDPISGHVSLFWYQQALGQGPEFLTYFQNEAQLDKSGLPSDRFFAERPEGSVSTLKIQRTQQEDSAVYLCASSPGTSGGALETQYFGPGTRLLVL.

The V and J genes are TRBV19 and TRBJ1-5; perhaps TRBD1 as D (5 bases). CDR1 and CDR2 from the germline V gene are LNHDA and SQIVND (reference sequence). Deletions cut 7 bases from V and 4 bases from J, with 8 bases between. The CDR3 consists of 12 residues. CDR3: CASMNRNQPQHF. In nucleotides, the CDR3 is TGTGCCAGTATGAACAGGAATCAGCCCCAGCATTTT.

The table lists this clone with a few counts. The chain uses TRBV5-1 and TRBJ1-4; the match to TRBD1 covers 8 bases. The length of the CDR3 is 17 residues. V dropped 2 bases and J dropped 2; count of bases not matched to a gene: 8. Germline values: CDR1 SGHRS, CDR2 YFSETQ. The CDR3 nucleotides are TGCGCCAGCAGCTTCGGTGCAGGGGGCGCCACTAATGAAAAACTGTTTTTT. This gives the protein CASSFGAGGATNEKLFF. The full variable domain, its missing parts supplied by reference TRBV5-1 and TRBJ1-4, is KAGVTQTPRYLIKTRGQQVTLSCSPISGHRSVSWYQQTPGQGLQFLFEYFSETQRNKGNFPGRFSGRQFSNSRSEMNVSTLELGDSALYLCASSFGAGGATNEKLFFGSGTQLSVL.

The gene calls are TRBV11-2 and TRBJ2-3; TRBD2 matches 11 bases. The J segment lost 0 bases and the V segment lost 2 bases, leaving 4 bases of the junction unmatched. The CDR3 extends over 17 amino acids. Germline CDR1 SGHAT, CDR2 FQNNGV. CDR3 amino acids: CASSLRLAGFSTDTQYF. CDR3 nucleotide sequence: TGTGCCAGCAGCTTACGACTAGCGGGGTTTAGCACAGATACGCAGTATTTT.

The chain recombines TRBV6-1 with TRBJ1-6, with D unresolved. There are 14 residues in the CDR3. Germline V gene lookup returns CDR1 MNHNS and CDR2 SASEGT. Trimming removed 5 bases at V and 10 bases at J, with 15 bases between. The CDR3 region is CASSPGEGWSPLHF. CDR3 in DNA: TGTGCCAGCAGTCCCGGGGAGGGATGGTCACCCCTCCACTTT.

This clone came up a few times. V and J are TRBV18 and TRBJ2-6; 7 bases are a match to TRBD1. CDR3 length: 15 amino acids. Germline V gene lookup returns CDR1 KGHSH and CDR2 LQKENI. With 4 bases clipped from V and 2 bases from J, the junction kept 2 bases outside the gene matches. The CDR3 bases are TGTGCCAGCTCACTCGACAGGGCTGGGGCCAACGTCCTGACTTTC. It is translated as CASSLDRAGANVLTF. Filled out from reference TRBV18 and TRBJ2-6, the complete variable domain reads NAGVMQNPRHLVRRRGQEARLRCSPMKGHSHVYWYRQLPEEGLKFMVYLQKENIIDESGMPKERFSAEFPKEGPSILRIQQVVRGDSAAYFCASSLDRAGANVLTFGAGSRLTVL.

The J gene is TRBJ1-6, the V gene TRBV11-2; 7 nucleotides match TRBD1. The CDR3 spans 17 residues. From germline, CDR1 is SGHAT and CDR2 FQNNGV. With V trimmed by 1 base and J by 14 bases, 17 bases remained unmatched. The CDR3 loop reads CASSLGLGAGGQFTLHF. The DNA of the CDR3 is TGTGCCAGCAGCTTAGGTTTAGGGGCAGGGGGTCAGTTCACCCTCCACTTT.

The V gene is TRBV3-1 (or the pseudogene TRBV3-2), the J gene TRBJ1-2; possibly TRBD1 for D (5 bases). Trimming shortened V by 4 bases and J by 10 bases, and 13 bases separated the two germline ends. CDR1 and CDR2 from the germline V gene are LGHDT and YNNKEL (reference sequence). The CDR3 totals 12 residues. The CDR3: CASSLRQYPYTF. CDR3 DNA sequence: TGTGCCAGCAGCCTCCGACAGTATCCCTACACCTTC.

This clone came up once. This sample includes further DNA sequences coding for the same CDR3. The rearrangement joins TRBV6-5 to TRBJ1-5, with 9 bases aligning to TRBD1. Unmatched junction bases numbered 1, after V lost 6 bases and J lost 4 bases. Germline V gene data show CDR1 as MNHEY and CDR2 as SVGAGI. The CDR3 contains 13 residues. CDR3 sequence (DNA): TGTGCCAGCAGAGGACAGGGGAATCAGCCCCAGCATTTT. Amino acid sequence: CASRGQGNQPQHF.